This T cell receptor beta chain appears in the sequencing data of a study of T-cell reconstitution after alpha-beta-depleted transplantation in children. This clonotype was counted many times. Unique molecular identifiers were used in preparing the TCRbeta library. From the PCR reads, TCRdb called clonotypes with MiXCR, one entry per CDR3 protein. The sample lists almost 500,000 distinct CDR3 sequences, roughly an eighth seen once, with 5% to 6% in the top ten. Germline V gives CDR1 MNHEY, CDR2 SVGEGT. This CDR3 comprises 17 residues. V gave up 0 bases and J gave up 0 bases, with 14 bases separating them.

This sequence joins TRBV6-2 or TRBV6-3 and TRBJ1-1, with D possibly being TRBD1 (6 bases). The sequence was obtained from a human donor who donated a stem cell graft to a child with combined immunodeficiency. The starting material was PBMCs from the stem cell graft donor, obtained from the stem cell graft. The CDR3 reads CASSYSNWGAMNTEAFF. The CDR3 bases are TGTGCCAGCAGTTACTCGAATTGGGGGGCGATGAACACTGAAGCTTTCTTT.